A selection of T cell receptor beta chains follows, all from one sample in a study of T cell responses to AZD1222 COVID-19 vaccine. Repertoires were generated with immunoSEQ multiplex PCR, while TCRdb's copy carries only in-frame clones and drops some. This sample has about 130,000 clones; more than 85% occur once, and the top ten carry under 4.5%. The material sequenced was peripheral blood, taken on day 0 of AZD1222 vaccination. These receptors came from an adult in good health. CDR3s include the opening cysteine and the closing phenylalanine or tryptophan. The D gene is left open where the match is weak. Expanded clones are given a class, and other clones once, few, many or no size at all.

d_call,j_call,clone_size,v_call,cdr3_nt,cdr3_aa
TRBD2,TRBJ2-1,once,TRBV27,TGTGCCAGCAGTTCTCTAGCGGGAGTGGGAGGCAATGAGCAGTTCTTC,CASSSLAGVGGNEQFF
-,TRBJ1-2,-,TRBV20-1,TGCAGTGCTAGAGATGGGTATGGCTACACCTTC,CSARDGYGYTF
-,TRBJ2-7,-,TRBV5-1,TGCGCCAGCAGCTTTTACTCCGGGTACGAGCAGTACTTC,CASSFYSGYEQYF
-,TRBJ1-4,-,TRBV28,TGTGCCACCCAAGCTCCTTCCGTAACACGTGAAAAACTGTTTTTT,CATQAPSVTREKLFF
TRBD2,TRBJ2-2,-,TRBV4-3,TGCGCCAGCAGCCAAGCCCCCGGGACTAGCGGGGCCGCGAACACCGGGGAGCTGTTTTTT,CASSQAPGTSGAANTGELFF
-,TRBJ2-3,-,TRBV18,TGTGCCAGCTCCCCCACACATGAAGATACGCAGTATTTT,CASSPTHEDTQYF
-,TRBJ1-1,-,TRBV10-3,TGTGCCATCAGACAGGGATCGGCGAACACTGAAGCTTTCTTT,CAIRQGSANTEAFF
TRBD1,TRBJ2-7,-,TRBV4-3,TGCGCCAGCAGCCAAGACTGGACAGGGGCCTACGAGCAGTACTTC,CASSQDWTGAYEQYF
TRBD1,TRBJ1-1,-,TRBV27,TGTGCCAGCAGGAACACAGGGGGCGCGGGTGCTTTCTTT,CASRNTGGAGAFF
-,TRBJ2-2,-,TRBV4-3,TGCGCCAGCAGCCAAGTATACGGGGAGCTGTTTTTT,CASSQVYGELFF
TRBD2,TRBJ2-1,-,TRBV3-1/TRBV3-2,TGTGCCAGCAGCCGGACAGATCCCCGACTAGCGGGCGGCAATGAGCAGTTCTTC,CASSRTDPRLAGGNEQFF
-,TRBJ1-1,few,TRBV11-1,TGTGCCAGCAGCTTGGACAGTATCACTGAAGCTTTCTTT,CASSLDSITEAFF
-,TRBJ1-5,-,TRBV5-6,TGTGCCAGCAGCTTGGGGGGGGATAGCAATCAGCCCCAGCATTTT,CASSLGGDSNQPQHF
-,TRBJ2-1,-,TRBV27,TGTGCCAGCAGCCCTGCCCATCTCTACAATGAGCAGTTCTTC,CASSPAHLYNEQFF
-,TRBJ1-2,once,TRBV2,TGTGCCAGCAGTGAGGAGGGTGTAGGCGGCTACACCTTC,CASSEEGVGGYTF
-,TRBJ2-1,-,TRBV29-1,TGCAGCGCCTCTGCGTGGGGGGCCTACAATGAGCAGTTCTTC,CSASAWGAYNEQFF
-,TRBJ2-7,-,TRBV11-2,TGTGCCAGCAGCTTAGAAGGGGTAGCCCGCTCCTACGAGCAGTACTTC,CASSLEGVARSYEQYF
-,TRBJ1-3,once,TRBV5-1,TGCGCCAGCAGCTTAACAGGCGTCGGAAACACCATATATTTT,CASSLTGVGNTIYF
TRBD1,TRBJ1-2,-,TRBV7-6,TGTGCCAGCAGCCCCCAGGGGGGGGCTAACTATGGCTACACCTTC,CASSPQGGANYGYTF
TRBD2,TRBJ2-5,-,TRBV6-5,TGTGCCAGCAGTAGGAGCGGGGGGAAAGAGACCCAGTACTTC,CASSRSGGKETQYF
-,TRBJ1-4,-,TRBV5-6,TGTGCCAGCAGCTTGATGAACAATGAAAAACTGTTTTTT,CASSLMNNEKLFF
TRBD1,TRBJ2-4,-,TRBV10-1,TGCGCCAGCAGTGCAGGGGGCTCGGCGGATCAGTACTTC,CASSAGGSADQYF
-,TRBJ2-1,-,TRBV3-1/TRBV3-2,TGTGCCAGCAGCCGAGGTTTTAGGGAGCCGAGGGGCTTGAATGAGCAGTTCTTC,CASSRGFREPRGLNEQFF
TRBD2,TRBJ2-5,-,TRBV19,TGTGCCAGTGGGACTAGCGTACAAGAGACCCAGTACTTC,CASGTSVQETQYF
TRBD2,TRBJ2-6,-,TRBV10-3,TGTGCCATCAGCCCCGGCTACGGGCTAGCGGGAGTTGGGGCCAACGTCCTGACTTTC,CAISPGYGLAGVGANVLTF
-,TRBJ2-7,-,TRBV6-2/TRBV6-3,TGTGCCAGCAGTTACGGGCAGGGGCCCTACGAGCAGTACTTC,CASSYGQGPYEQYF
-,TRBJ1-4,-,TRBV12-3/TRBV12-4,TGTGCCAGCACCCTAGGGAGGGGTGAAAAACTGTTTTTT,CASTLGRGEKLFF
-,TRBJ2-5,once,TRBV6-5,TGTGCCAGCAGTTACGGGGGTCCCGAGACCCAGTACTTC,CASSYGGPETQYF
-,TRBJ2-2,-,TRBV5-4,TGTGCCAGCAGCCGTGTCAGGGGAGAGACCGGGGAGCTGTTTTTT,CASSRVRGETGELFF
-,TRBJ1-4,-,TRBV10-3,TGTGCCATCAGTGAGTCGAGTTCGAGTCGCGTTAAACTGTTTTTT,CAISESSSSRVKLFF
-,TRBJ1-3,once,TRBV25-1,TGTGCCAGCAGTGGAGTTCTCTCTGGAAACACCATATATTTT,CASSGVLSGNTIYF
-,TRBJ1-2,-,TRBV9,TGTGCCAGCAGCGTAACGGTCTCGGAAAGCCCTCCGAGATCATATGGCTACACCTTC,CASSVTVSESPPRSYGYTF
TRBD1,TRBJ1-2,once,TRBV6-2/TRBV6-3,TGTGCCAGCAACCCCGGACAGGTCTATGGCTACACCTTC,CASNPGQVYGYTF
TRBD2,TRBJ2-1,-,TRBV13,TGTGCCAGCAGCACTCGGGAGGGGCGTTCCTACAATGAGCAGTTCTTC,CASSTREGRSYNEQFF
TRBD2,TRBJ2-3,-,TRBV19,TGTGCCAGTACCCTAGCGGGGACGGGCACAGATACGCAGTATTTT,CASTLAGTGTDTQYF
-,TRBJ2-2,-,TRBV11-2,TGTGCCAGCAGCTTATTATCGAACACCGGGGAGCTGTTTTTT,CASSLLSNTGELFF
TRBD2,TRBJ2-1,-,TRBV4-3,TGCGCCAGCAGCCAAGTCCTAGCGGGAGGGTACAATGAGCAGTTCTTC,CASSQVLAGGYNEQFF
TRBD1,TRBJ2-1,-,TRBV4-2,TGTGCCAGCAGCCTCAGGGGGAGTGGGATATACAATGAGCAGTTCTTC,CASSLRGSGIYNEQFF
TRBD1,TRBJ2-7,-,TRBV19,TGTGCCAGTAGTCATACTTCCGGGACAGGGAATGGCGAGCAGTACTTC,CASSHTSGTGNGEQYF
-,TRBJ2-2,-,TRBV12-3/TRBV12-4,TGTGCCAGCAGTTTACAGGGTGGCGGGGAGCTGTTTTTT,CASSLQGGGELFF
-,TRBJ1-6,-,TRBV6-5,TGTGCCAGCAGACCGAAAAGACAGTCTAATTCACCCCTCCACTTT,CASRPKRQSNSPLHF
TRBD2,TRBJ2-7,-,TRBV3-1/TRBV3-2,TGTGCCAGCAGTCCTAGCGGGAGTAGCTCCTACGAGCAGTACTTC,CASSPSGSSSYEQYF
-,TRBJ1-1,-,TRBV6-5,TGTGCCAGCAGAACTCAGGGTTCTAAAGCTTTCTTT,CASRTQGSKAFF
-,TRBJ2-1,-,TRBV27,TGTGCCAGCAGACGGCTAGATTTCTCCTACAATGAGCAGTTCTTC,CASRRLDFSYNEQFF
TRBD2,TRBJ2-1,-,TRBV23-1,TGCGCCAGCAGTCAATCGGGGAGGGTCCCCCGCGTCCCTCCTCAAGAGCAGTTCTTC,CASSQSGRVPRVPPQEQFF